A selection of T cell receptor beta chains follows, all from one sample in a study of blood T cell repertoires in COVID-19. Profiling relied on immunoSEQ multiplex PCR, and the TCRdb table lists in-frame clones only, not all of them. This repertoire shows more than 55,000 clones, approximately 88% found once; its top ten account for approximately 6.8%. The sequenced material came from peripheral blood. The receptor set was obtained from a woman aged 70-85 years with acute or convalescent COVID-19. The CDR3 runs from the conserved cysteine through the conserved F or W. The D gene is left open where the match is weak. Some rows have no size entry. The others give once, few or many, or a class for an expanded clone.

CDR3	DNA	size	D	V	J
CASSLDIGAQPQHF	TGTGCCAGCAGTTTAGACATAGGGGCTCAGCCCCAGCATTTT	NA	NA	TRBV28	TRBJ1-5
CATTPAGTVYPHTGELFF	TGTGCCACAACCCCAGCCGGGACAGTTTATCCCCACACCGGGGAGCTGTTTTTT	NA	TRBD1	TRBV28	TRBJ2-2
CASSSAGPSNQPQHF	TGTGCCAGCAGTTCCGCGGGGCCTAGCAATCAGCCCCAGCATTTT	NA	NA	TRBV27	TRBJ1-5
CASSTRNTEAFF	TGTGCCAGCTCCACAAGGAACACTGAAGCTTTCTTT	NA	NA	TRBV3-1/TRBV3-2	TRBJ1-1
CASSYGDREVREQYF	TGTGCCAGCAGTTACGGAGACAGGGAGGTGAGAGAGCAGTACTTC	NA	NA	TRBV6-2/TRBV6-3	TRBJ2-7
CASSGRGGEGNQPQHF	TGTGCCAGCAGTGGGCGGGGAGGGGAAGGAAATCAGCCCCAGCATTTT	NA	NA	TRBV2	TRBJ1-5
CASSSPLAGAYNEQFF	TGTGCCAGCAGCTCACCCCTAGCGGGGGCCTACAATGAGCAGTTCTTC	NA	TRBD2	TRBV5-8	TRBJ2-1
CASKGEAEAFF	TGTGCGAGTAAAGGGGAGGCTGAAGCTTTCTTT	NA	NA	TRBV6-6	TRBJ1-1
CASSPGNTEAFF	TGTGCCAGCAGTCCAGGTAACACTGAAGCTTTCTTT	NA	NA	TRBV5-4	TRBJ1-1
CASSLAGSWEQETQYF	TGTGCCAGCAGCTTAGCCGGCAGTTGGGAGCAAGAGACCCAGTACTTC	NA	NA	TRBV13	TRBJ2-5
CASSQALPGLEQETQYF	TGTGCCAGCAGCCAAGCCCTCCCGGGACTAGAGCAAGAGACCCAGTACTTC	NA	TRBD2	TRBV4-2	TRBJ2-5
CASSLRYRVEETQYF	TGTGCCAGCTCACTCCGATACAGGGTGGAAGAGACCCAGTACTTC	NA	NA	TRBV18	TRBJ2-5
CASSVDGGKLFF	TGTGCCAGCAGCGTAGACGGGGGAAAACTGTTTTTT	few	NA	TRBV9	TRBJ1-4
CASSAHRASNTEAFF	TGTGCCAGTAGTGCCCACAGGGCGTCCAACACTGAAGCTTTCTTT	NA	NA	TRBV19	TRBJ1-1
CASTRGYGEQFF	TGTGCCAGCACCAGGGGGTACGGTGAGCAGTTCTTC	NA	TRBD1	TRBV28	TRBJ2-1
CASRTGGRSYEQYF	TGTGCCAGCAGGACAGGGGGGAGATCGTACGAGCAGTACTTC	NA	TRBD1	TRBV5-6	TRBJ2-7
CASGQGRDSTEAFF	TGTGCCAGCGGACAGGGGAGGGACAGCACTGAAGCTTTCTTT	once	TRBD1	TRBV7-9	TRBJ1-1
CASSDDRGIGGYTF	TGTGCCAGCAGTGACGACAGGGGGATCGGCGGCTACACCTTC	NA	TRBD1	TRBV6-1	TRBJ1-2
CATSTTRGYEQFF	TGTGCCACCAGCACGACTAGAGGATATGAGCAGTTCTTC	NA	NA	TRBV15	TRBJ2-1
CASSKQGLSNQPQHF	TGTGCCAGTAGTAAACAGGGTTTGAGCAATCAGCCCCAGCATTTT	NA	NA	TRBV19	TRBJ1-5
CAWTTGSQGYTF	TGTGCCTGGACCACAGGGTCGCAAGGCTACACCTTC	NA	NA	TRBV30	TRBJ1-2
CASSSRLSGNTIYF	TGTGCCAGCAGTTCGAGACTCTCTGGAAACACCATATATTTT	NA	NA	TRBV11-2	TRBJ1-3
CASSPGSQGNQPQHF	TGTGCCAGCTCACCCGGATCCCAGGGAAATCAGCCCCAGCATTTT	NA	NA	TRBV18	TRBJ1-5
CASSLGQGAPNTEAFF	TGCGCCAGCAGCTTGGGACAGGGGGCGCCCAACACTGAAGCTTTCTTT	NA	TRBD1	TRBV5-1	TRBJ1-1
CASSPEGTASGSGSYNEQFF	TGTGCCAGCAGCCCGGAGGGGACCGCTAGCGGGAGCGGATCCTACAATGAGCAGTTCTTC	NA	TRBD2	TRBV3-1/TRBV3-2	TRBJ2-1
CASRTGESYNEQFF	TGTGCCAGTAGAACAGGGGAATCCTACAATGAGCAGTTCTTC	NA	TRBD1	TRBV6-5	TRBJ2-1
CASSFAGTGGAGANVLTF	TGTGCCAGCAGCTTTGCGGGGACAGGGGGCGCTGGGGCCAACGTCCTGACTTTC	NA	TRBD1	TRBV7-2	TRBJ2-6
CASRETSGTDTQYF	TGCGCCAGCCGAGAAACTAGCGGGACAGATACGCAGTATTTT	NA	TRBD2	TRBV5-1	TRBJ2-3
CASSEVTGGQPQHF	TGTGCCAGCAGTGAAGTGACAGGGGGACAGCCCCAGCATTTT	NA	TRBD1	TRBV2	TRBJ1-5
CASSWAQEFGGYTF	TGTGCCAGCAGTTGGGCACAGGAATTTGGAGGCTACACCTTC	once	NA	TRBV27	TRBJ1-2
CASRSGPGNGYTF	TGTGCCAGCAGGTCCGGGCCAGGGAATGGCTACACCTTC	NA	NA	TRBV28	TRBJ1-2
CASTLPGTGRSPLHF	TGTGCCAGCACTCTCCCCGGGACAGGGAGATCACCCCTCCACTTT	NA	TRBD1	TRBV27	TRBJ1-6
CASSSGTSRYNEQFF	TGTGCCAGCAGCTCCGGGACTAGTAGGTACAATGAGCAGTTCTTC	NA	TRBD2	TRBV5-6	TRBJ2-1
CASSPIMRDTGELFF	TGCGCCAGCAGCCCCATCATGCGAGACACCGGGGAGCTGTTTTTT	NA	NA	TRBV5-1	TRBJ2-2
CASSQGAGQGNQPQHF	TGCGCCAGCAGCCAAGGGGCGGGACAGGGGAATCAGCCCCAGCATTTT	few	TRBD1	TRBV4-1	TRBJ1-5
CASSLMRGGLETQYF	TGTGCCAGCAGCTTGATGCGGGGGGGCTTAGAGACCCAGTACTTC	few	TRBD2	TRBV5-6	TRBJ2-5
CASSLEQGSTEAFF	TGCGCCAGCAGCTTGGAACAGGGATCCACTGAAGCTTTCTTT	NA	NA	TRBV5-1	TRBJ1-1
CASSDAGYAGYTF	TGTGCCAGCAGTGATGCAGGGTACGCGGGCTACACCTTC	NA	NA	TRBV2	TRBJ1-2
CASSYSTGGPNIQYF	TGTGCCAGCAGTTACTCGACAGGGGGCCCAAACATTCAGTACTTC	NA	TRBD1	TRBV6-5	TRBJ2-4
CASSLEVGEQYF	TGTGCCAGCAGTTTGGAGGTAGGGGAGCAGTACTTC	NA	NA	TRBV28	TRBJ2-7
CSVERVQGTNTGELFF	TGCAGCGTTGAACGGGTACAGGGGACGAACACCGGGGAGCTGTTTTTT	NA	TRBD1	TRBV29-1	TRBJ2-2
CAWRRYNEQFF	TGTGCCTGGAGGCGATACAATGAGCAGTTCTTC	once	NA	TRBV30	TRBJ2-1
CASSRQGGNTEAFF	TGTGCCAGCAGCCGACAGGGGGGGAACACTGAAGCTTTCTTT	once	TRBD1	TRBV9	TRBJ1-1
CATSEETGGNTEAFF	TGTGCCACCAGTGAGGAAACAGGGGGGAACACTGAAGCTTTCTTT	few	TRBD1	TRBV24-1	TRBJ1-1
CASSYPDSFSYNEQFF	TGTGCCAGCAGTTACCCGGACAGTTTCTCCTACAATGAGCAGTTCTTC	NA	NA	TRBV6-2/TRBV6-3	TRBJ2-1
CASGLGTGRGTEAFF	TGTGCTAGTGGTTTGGGGACAGGGAGGGGCACTGAAGCTTTCTTT	NA	TRBD1	TRBV12-5	TRBJ1-1
CASSLVEDLNTEAFF	TGTGCCAGCAGCTTAGTAGAAGACTTGAACACTGAAGCTTTCTTT	few	NA	TRBV7-6	TRBJ1-1
CASSDQGTRHNEQFF	TGTGCCAGCAGTGATCAAGGGACACGGCACAATGAGCAGTTCTTC	NA	NA	TRBV25-1	TRBJ2-1
CASSRTVATNEKLFF	TGTGCCAGCAGCCGGACAGTTGCAACTAATGAAAAACTGTTTTTT	NA	NA	TRBV7-9	TRBJ1-4
CASSFQGLPNQPQHF	TGTGCCAGCAGTTTCCAGGGACTGCCCAATCAGCCCCAGCATTTT	NA	NA	TRBV6-2/TRBV6-3	TRBJ1-5
CASTRTPGTGVGANVLTF	TGTGCCAGCACCAGAACGCCAGGCACAGGGGTCGGGGCCAACGTCCTGACTTTC	few	TRBD1	TRBV2	TRBJ2-6
CASSPGTTNTDTQYF	TGTGCCAGCAGCCCTGGGACTACGAACACAGATACGCAGTATTTT	NA	TRBD2	TRBV13	TRBJ2-3
CATSKSRLQPQHF	TGTGCCACCAGTAAGAGCAGACTACAGCCCCAGCATTTT	once	NA	TRBV24-1	TRBJ1-5
CASNTGNKAFF	TGTGCCAGCAATACAGGGAATAAAGCTTTCTTT	once	NA	TRBV19	TRBJ1-1
CATGTLKEKLFF	TGTGCCACCGGGACATTAAAAGAAAAACTGTTTTTT	NA	NA	TRBV2	TRBJ1-4
CASSYGGHNNSPLHF	TGTGCCAGCAGTTACGGAGGGCACAATAATTCACCCCTCCACTTT	NA	NA	TRBV6-5	TRBJ1-6
CASSHHRGQETQYF	TGTGCCAGCAGCCATCACAGGGGGCAGGAGACCCAGTACTTC	NA	TRBD1	TRBV3-1/TRBV3-2	TRBJ2-5